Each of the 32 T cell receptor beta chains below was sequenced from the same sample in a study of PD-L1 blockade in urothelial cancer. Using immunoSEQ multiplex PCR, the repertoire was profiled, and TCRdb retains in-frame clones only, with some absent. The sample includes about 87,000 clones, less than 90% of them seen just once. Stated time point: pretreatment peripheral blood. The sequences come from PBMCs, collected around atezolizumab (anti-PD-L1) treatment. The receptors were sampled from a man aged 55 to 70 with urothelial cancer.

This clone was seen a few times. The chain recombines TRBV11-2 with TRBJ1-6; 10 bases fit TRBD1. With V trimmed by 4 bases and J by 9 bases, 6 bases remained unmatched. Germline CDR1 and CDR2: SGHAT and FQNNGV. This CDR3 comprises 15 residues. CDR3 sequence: CASSSAGQGRSPLHF. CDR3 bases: TGTGCCAGCAGCTCAGCGGGACAGGGGCGTTCACCCCTCCACTTT.

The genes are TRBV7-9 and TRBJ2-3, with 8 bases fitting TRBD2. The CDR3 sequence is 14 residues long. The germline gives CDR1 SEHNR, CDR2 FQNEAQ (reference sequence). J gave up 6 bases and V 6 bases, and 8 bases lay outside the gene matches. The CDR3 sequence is CASSLGGERDTQYF. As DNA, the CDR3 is TGTGCCAGCAGTCTCGGGGGGGAGAGGGATACGCAGTATTTT.

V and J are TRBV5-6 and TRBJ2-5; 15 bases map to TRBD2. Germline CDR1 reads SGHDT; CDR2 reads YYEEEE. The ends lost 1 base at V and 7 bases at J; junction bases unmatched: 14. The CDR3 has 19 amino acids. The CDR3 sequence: CASSLLGGQGLAGGRTQYF. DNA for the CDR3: TGTGCCAGCAGCTTGTTGGGAGGACAGGGACTAGCGGGAGGACGGACCCAGTACTTC. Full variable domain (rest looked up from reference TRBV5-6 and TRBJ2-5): DAGVTQSPTHLIKTRGQQVTLRCSPKSGHDTVSWYQQALGQGPQFIFQYYEEEERQRGNFPDRFSGHQFPNYSSELNVNALLLGDSALYLCASSLLGGQGLAGGRTQYFGPGTRLLVL.

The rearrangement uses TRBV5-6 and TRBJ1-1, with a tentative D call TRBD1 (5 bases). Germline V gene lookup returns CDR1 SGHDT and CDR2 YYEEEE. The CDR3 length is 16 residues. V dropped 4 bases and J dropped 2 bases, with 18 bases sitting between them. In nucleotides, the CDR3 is TGTGCCAGCAGCGGTCCGGGGGTGGGATTCAACACTGAAGCTTTCTTT. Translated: CASSGPGVGFNTEAFF.

For the CDR3, the DNA is TGTGCCAGCAGTGAACGTTACAGGACAGGGCATGAAGCTTTCTTT. It is translated as CASSERYRTGHEAFF. The chain recombines TRBV25-1 with TRBJ1-1; TRBD1 matches 8 bases. The junction had 9 bases not matched to a gene; V was cut back by 2 bases and J by 7 bases. This CDR3 has 15 amino acids. Germline CDR1 and CDR2: MGHDK and SYGVNS.

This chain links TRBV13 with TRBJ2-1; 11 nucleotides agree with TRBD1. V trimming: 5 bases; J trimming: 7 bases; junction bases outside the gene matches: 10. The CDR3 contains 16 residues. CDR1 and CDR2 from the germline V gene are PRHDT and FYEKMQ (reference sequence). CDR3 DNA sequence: TGTGCCAGCAGCATCGGTCGGGACAGGGGGTTGAATGAGCAGTTCTTC. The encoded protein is CASSIGRDRGLNEQFF.

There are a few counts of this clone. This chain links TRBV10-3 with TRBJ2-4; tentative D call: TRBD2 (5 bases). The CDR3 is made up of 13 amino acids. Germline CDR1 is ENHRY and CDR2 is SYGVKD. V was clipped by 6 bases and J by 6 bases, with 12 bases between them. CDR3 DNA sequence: TGTGCCATCAGCCCTACTAGAACAAACATTCAGTACTTC. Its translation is CAISPTRTNIQYF.

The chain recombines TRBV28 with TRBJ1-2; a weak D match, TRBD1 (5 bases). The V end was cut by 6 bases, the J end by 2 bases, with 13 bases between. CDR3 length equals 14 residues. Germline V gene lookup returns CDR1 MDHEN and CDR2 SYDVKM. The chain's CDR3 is CASRSGSGNYGYTF. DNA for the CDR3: TGTGCCAGCAGGTCAGGGTCCGGGAACTATGGCTACACCTTC.

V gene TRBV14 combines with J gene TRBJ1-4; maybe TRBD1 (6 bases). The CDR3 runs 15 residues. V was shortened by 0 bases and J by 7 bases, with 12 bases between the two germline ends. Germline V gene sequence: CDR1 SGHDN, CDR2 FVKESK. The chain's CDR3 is CASSQDVGAAEKLFF. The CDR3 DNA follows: TGTGCCAGCAGCCAAGATGTGGGGGCGGCTGAAAAACTGTTTTTT.

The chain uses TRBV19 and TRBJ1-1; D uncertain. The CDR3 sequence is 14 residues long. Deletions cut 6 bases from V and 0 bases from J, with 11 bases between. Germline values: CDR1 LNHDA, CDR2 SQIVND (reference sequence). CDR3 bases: TGTGCCAGTAGACGCCCTGGAGTGAACACTGAAGCTTTCTTT. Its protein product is CASRRPGVNTEAFF.

This CDR3 is CASSPRATSGGANEQFF. The CDR3 coding sequence is TGCGCCAGCAGCCCGCGCGCCACTAGCGGGGGGGCCAATGAGCAGTTCTTC. This rearrangement joins TRBV5-1 to TRBJ2-1, with 13 positions matching TRBD2. Germline values: CDR1 SGHRS, CDR2 YFSETQ. Germline trimming cut 4 bases from V and 6 bases from J; bases unmatched to any gene: 10. CDR3 length: 17 residues.

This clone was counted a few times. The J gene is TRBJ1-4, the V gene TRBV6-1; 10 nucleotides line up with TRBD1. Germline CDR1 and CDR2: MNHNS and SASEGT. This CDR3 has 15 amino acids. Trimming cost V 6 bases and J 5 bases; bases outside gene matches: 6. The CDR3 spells CASRTGGAGNEKLFF. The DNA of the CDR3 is TGTGCCAGCAGGACAGGGGGCGCGGGGAATGAAAAACTGTTTTTT.

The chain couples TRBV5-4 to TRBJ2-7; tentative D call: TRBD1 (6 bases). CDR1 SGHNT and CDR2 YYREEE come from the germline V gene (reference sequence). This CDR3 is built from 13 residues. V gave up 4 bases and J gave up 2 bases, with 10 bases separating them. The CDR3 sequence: CASSAGQTYEQYF. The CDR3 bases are TGTGCCAGCAGCGCCGGACAGACCTACGAGCAGTACTTC. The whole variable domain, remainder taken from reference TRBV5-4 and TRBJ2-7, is ETGVTQSPTHLIKTRGQQVTLRCSSQSGHNTVSWYQQALGQGPQFIFQYYREEENGRGNFPPRFSGLQFPNYSSELNVNALELDDSALYLCASSAGQTYEQYFGPGTRLTVT.

The CDR3: CASSVRSAGAADTQYF. The CDR3 DNA follows: TGTGCCAGCAGCGTTCGGTCTGCGGGAGCGGCAGATACGCAGTATTTT. The chain carries TRBV9 and TRBJ2-3; 7 bases map to TRBD2. The CDR3 runs to 16 residues. CDR1 is SGDLS, CDR2 YYNGEE, per germline. V lost 2 bases, J lost 4 bases, and 10 bases stayed unmatched.

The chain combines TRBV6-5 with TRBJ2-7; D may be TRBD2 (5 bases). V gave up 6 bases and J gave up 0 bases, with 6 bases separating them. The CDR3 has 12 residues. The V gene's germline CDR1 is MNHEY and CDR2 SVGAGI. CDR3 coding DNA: TGTGCCAGCAGCGGGGTCTCCTACGAGCAGTACTTC. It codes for CASSGVSYEQYF.

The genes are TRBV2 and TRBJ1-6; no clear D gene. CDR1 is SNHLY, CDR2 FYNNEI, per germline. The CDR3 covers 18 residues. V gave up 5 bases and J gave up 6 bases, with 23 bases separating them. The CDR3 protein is CASSRWRGALRSNSPLHF. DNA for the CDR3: TGTGCCAGCAGTCGCTGGCGGGGAGCTCTACGATCTAATTCACCCCTCCACTTT.

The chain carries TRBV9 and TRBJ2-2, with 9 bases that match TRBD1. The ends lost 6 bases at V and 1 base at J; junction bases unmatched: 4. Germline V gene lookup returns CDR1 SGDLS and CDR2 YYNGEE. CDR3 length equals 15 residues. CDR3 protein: CASNRQGGNTGELFF. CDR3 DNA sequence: TGTGCCAGCAACCGACAGGGGGGGAACACCGGGGAGCTGTTTTTT.

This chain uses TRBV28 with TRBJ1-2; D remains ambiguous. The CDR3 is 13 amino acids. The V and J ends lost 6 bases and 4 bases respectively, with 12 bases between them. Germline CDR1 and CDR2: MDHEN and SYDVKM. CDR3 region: CASRLGSLYGYTF. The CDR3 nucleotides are TGTGCCAGCAGACTAGGGAGTCTCTATGGCTACACCTTC.

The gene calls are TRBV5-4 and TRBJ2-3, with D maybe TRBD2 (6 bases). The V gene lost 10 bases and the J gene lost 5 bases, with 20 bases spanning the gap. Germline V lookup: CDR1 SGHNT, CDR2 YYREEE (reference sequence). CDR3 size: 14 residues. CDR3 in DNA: TGTGCCGCAAAGGAGGGAACAGCGGTAGATACGCAGTATTTT. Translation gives CAAKEGTAVDTQYF.

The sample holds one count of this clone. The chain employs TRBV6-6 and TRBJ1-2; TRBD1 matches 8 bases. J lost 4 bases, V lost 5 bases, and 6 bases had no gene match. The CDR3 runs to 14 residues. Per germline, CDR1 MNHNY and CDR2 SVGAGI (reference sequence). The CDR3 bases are TGTGCCAGCAGTGGGCGGACAGGGAGCTATGGCTACACCTTC. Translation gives CASSGRTGSYGYTF.

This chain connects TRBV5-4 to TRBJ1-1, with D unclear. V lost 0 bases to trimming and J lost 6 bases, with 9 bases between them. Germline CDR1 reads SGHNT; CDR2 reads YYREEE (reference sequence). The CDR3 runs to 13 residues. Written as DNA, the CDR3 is TGTGCCAGCAGCTTGGAGGGAGGCGCTGAAGCTTTCTTT. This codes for CASSLEGGAEAFF.

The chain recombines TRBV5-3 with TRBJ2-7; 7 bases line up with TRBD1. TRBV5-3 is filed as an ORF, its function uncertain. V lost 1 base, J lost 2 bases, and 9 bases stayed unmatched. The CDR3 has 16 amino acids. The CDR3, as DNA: TGTGCCAGAAGCTTGCCGGGACAGAAAAGGCCCTACGAGCAGTACTTC. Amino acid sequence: CARSLPGQKRPYEQYF.

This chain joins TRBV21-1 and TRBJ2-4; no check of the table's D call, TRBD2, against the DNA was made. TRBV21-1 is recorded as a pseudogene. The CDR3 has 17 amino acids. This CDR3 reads CASSKEGGLLAKNIQYF. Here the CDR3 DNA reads TGTGCCAGCAGCAAAGAGGGGGGGCTACTAGCCAAAAACATTCAGTACTTC.

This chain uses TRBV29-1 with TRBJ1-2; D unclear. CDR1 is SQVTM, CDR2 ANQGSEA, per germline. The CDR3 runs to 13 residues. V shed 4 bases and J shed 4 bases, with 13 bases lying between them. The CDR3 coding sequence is TGCAGCGTTGGGCAGACAAGCCCCTATGGCTACACCTTC. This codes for CSVGQTSPYGYTF.

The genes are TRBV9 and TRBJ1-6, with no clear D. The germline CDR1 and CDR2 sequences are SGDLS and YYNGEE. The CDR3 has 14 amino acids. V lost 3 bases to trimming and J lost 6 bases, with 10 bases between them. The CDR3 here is CASSAGGFNSPLHF. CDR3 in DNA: TGTGCCAGCAGCGCAGGAGGCTTTAATTCACCCCTCCACTTT.

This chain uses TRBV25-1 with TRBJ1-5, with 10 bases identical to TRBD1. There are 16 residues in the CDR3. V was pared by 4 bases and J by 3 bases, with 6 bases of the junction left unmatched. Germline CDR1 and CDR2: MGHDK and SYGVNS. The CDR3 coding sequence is TGTGCCAGCAGTGGACCCGACAGGGGGCACAATCAGCCCCAGCATTTT. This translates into CASSGPDRGHNQPQHF. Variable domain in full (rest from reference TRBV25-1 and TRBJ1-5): EADIYQTPRYLVIGTGKKITLECSQTMGHDKMYWYQQDPGMELHLIHYSYGVNSTEKGDLSSESTVSRIRTEHFPLTLESARPSHTSQYLCASSGPDRGHNQPQHFGDGTRLSIL.

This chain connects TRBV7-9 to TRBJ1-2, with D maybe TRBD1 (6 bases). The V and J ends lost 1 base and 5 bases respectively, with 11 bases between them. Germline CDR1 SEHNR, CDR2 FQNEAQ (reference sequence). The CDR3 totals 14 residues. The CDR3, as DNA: TGTGCCAGCAGCTTAGACGGGGGGCGGTATGGCTACACCTTC. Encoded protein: CASSLDGGRYGYTF.

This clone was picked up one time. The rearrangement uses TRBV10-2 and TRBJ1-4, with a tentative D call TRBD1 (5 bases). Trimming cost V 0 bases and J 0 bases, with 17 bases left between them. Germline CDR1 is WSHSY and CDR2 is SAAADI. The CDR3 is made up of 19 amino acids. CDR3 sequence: CASSESTLGRLATNEKLFF. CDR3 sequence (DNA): TGCGCCAGCAGTGAGTCGACTTTGGGGCGGCTCGCAACTAATGAAAAACTGTTTTTT.

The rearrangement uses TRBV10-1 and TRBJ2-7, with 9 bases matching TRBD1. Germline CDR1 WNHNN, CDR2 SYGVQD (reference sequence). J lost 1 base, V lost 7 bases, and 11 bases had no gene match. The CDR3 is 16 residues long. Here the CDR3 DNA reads TGCGCCAGCAACAACGCCGGGACAGGGCCATCCTACGAGCAGTACTTC. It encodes CASNNAGTGPSYEQYF.

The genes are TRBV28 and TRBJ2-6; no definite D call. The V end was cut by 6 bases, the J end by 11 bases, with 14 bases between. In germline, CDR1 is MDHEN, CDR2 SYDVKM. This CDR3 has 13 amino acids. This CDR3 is CASRSSALHVLTF. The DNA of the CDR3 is TGTGCCAGCAGATCAAGCGCCCTCCACGTCCTGACTTTC. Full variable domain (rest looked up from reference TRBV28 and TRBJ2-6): DVKVTQSSRYLVKRTGEKVFLECVQDMDHENMFWYRQDPGLGLRLIYFSYDVKMKEKGDIPEGYSVSREKKERFSLILESASTNQTSMYLCASRSSALHVLTFGAGSRLTVL.

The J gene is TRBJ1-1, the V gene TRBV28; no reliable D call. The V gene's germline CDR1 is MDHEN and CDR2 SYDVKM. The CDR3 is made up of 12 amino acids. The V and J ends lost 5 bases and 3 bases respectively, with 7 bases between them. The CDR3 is CASSMRDTEAFF. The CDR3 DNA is TGTGCCAGCAGTATGAGGGACACTGAAGCTTTCTTT.

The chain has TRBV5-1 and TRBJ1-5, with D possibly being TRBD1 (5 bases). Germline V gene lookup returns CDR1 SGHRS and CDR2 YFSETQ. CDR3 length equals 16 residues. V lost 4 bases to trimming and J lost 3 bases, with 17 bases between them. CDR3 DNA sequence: TGCGCCAGCAGCGGGCGGGGCAGGGTGGACAATCAGCCCCAGCATTTT. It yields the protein CASSGRGRVDNQPQHF.